Listed below are T cell receptor beta chains from one sample, sequenced in a study of blood T cells in healthy people across ages. From the 5' RACE reads, TCRdb called clonotypes with MiXCR, one entry per CDR3 protein. The sample includes 1.5 million to 2 million distinct CDR3 sequences, approximately 50% seen only once; the top ten take around 2.1%. The sequenced sample was blood. These receptors came from a middle-aged woman in good health. Both conserved end residues are part of each CDR3. D genes are given only for firm matches. Some rows mark clone size as missing; the rest say once, few, many or name a class of expanded clone.

D: .; length: 15; J: TRBJ2-1; size: .; V: TRBV9; DNA: TGTGCCAGCAGCGTAGTCGAGCACTCCTACAATGAGCGGTTCTTC; CDR3: CASSVVEHSYNERFF
D: TRBD1; length: 16; J: TRBJ2-5; size: .; V: TRBV27; DNA: TGTGCCAGCAGTTTCTCCACCGGGACAGGGACCGAGACCCAGTACTTC; CDR3: CASSFSTGTGTETQYF
D: .; length: 16; J: TRBJ2-3; size: .; V: TRBV20-1; DNA: TGCAGTGCTAGCGGGGGGCCAGCTACTAGCACAGATACGCAGTATTTT; CDR3: CSASGGPATSTDTQYF
D: .; length: 14; J: TRBJ2-7; size: few; V: TRBV15; DNA: TGTGCCACCAGCAGAGGAAGACAGGTCGCCGAGCAGTACTTC; CDR3: CATSRGRQVAEQYF
D: .; length: 14; J: TRBJ1-2; size: few; V: TRBV7-2; DNA: TGTGCCAGCAGCTTAGACCAGGGGATCAGTGGCTACACCTTC; CDR3: CASSLDQGISGYTF
D: .; length: 13; J: TRBJ1-4; size: .; V: TRBV6-6; DNA: TGTGCCAGCAGTCCTTGGCCGAATGAAAAACTGTTTTTT; CDR3: CASSPWPNEKLFF
D: TRBD1; length: 15; J: TRBJ2-1; size: few; V: TRBV6-2/TRBV6-3; DNA: TGTGCCAGCCATAGGACAGGGACTCAGTACAATGAGCAGTTCTTC; CDR3: CASHRTGTQYNEQFF
D: TRBD2; length: 19; J: TRBJ2-5; size: few; V: TRBV7-2; DNA: TGTGCCAGCAGCTTAGTTCCCGGTAGCGGGGGGGCACAGTGGGAGACCCAGTACTTC; CDR3: CASSLVPGSGGAQWETQYF
D: TRBD1; length: 15; J: TRBJ1-2; size: .; V: TRBV28; DNA: TGTGCCAGCGCCTCGGGACAGGGTTCTAACTATGGCTACACCTTC; CDR3: CASASGQGSNYGYTF
D: .; length: 13; J: TRBJ2-5; size: few; V: TRBV7-2; DNA: TGTGCCAGCAGCTTAATGATCAGAGAGACCCAGTACTTC; CDR3: CASSLMIRETQYF
D: .; length: 13; J: TRBJ2-1; size: few; V: TRBV11-2; DNA: TGTGCCAGCAGCTCCAGAGTTTACAATGAGCAGTTCTTC; CDR3: CASSSRVYNEQFF
D: .; length: 17; J: TRBJ2-6; size: .; V: TRBV15; DNA: TGTGCCACCGGCAGAGATCTATTGGGGAGTGGGGCCAACGTCCTGACTTTC; CDR3: CATGRDLLGSGANVLTF
D: TRBD1; length: 15; J: TRBJ2-3; size: few; V: TRBV5-1; DNA: TGCGCCAGCAGCTTTCGGGACAGGCAATCAGATACGCAGTATTTT; CDR3: CASSFRDRQSDTQYF
D: .; length: 15; J: TRBJ2-4; size: .; V: TRBV5-1; DNA: TGCGCCAGCAGCCCATGGGAGGACAGAAAAAACATTCAGTACTTC; CDR3: CASSPWEDRKNIQYF
D: .; length: 18; J: TRBJ2-7; size: .; V: TRBV27; DNA: TGTGCCAGCAGTGCCATACAAACGATCGGGACTTTAAGATACGAGCAGTACTTC; CDR3: CASSAIQTIGTLRYEQYF
D: .; length: 15; J: TRBJ1-2; size: .; V: TRBV5-5; DNA: TGTGCCAGCAGCTCCCGGGACAACTCCCTCTATGGCTACACCTTC; CDR3: CASSSRDNSLYGYTF
D: TRBD2; length: 17; J: TRBJ2-4; size: .; V: TRBV20-1; DNA: TGCAGTGCTACTAAACAGGGACTAGCGGGGTTCGGAAACATTCAGTACTTC; CDR3: CSATKQGLAGFGNIQYF
D: .; length: 19; J: TRBJ2-1; size: .; V: TRBV15; DNA: TGTGCCACCAGCAGAGATGGCCTCCTAGGACGGAGGACCTACAATGAGCAGTTCTTC; CDR3: CATSRDGLLGRRTYNEQFF
D: .; length: 11; J: TRBJ1-1; size: .; V: TRBV11-2; DNA: TGTGCCAGCAGCTCCCAGGGGAAAGATTTCTTT; CDR3: CASSSQGKDFF
D: TRBD1; length: 14; J: TRBJ2-1; size: .; V: TRBV6-5; DNA: TGTGCCAGCAGTTACTCGGACAGGGGTAATGAGCAGTTCTTC; CDR3: CASSYSDRGNEQFF
D: TRBD2; length: 18; J: TRBJ2-5; size: .; V: TRBV28; DNA: TGTGCCAGCAGTCCCACGATCGGGACTAGCGGAAACCAAGAGACCCAGTACTTC; CDR3: CASSPTIGTSGNQETQYF
D: TRBD1; length: 17; J: TRBJ1-5; size: once; V: TRBV6-2/TRBV6-3; DNA: TGTGCCAGCAGTTACTATCGGACAGGGGAGTTCAATCAGCCCCAGCATTTT; CDR3: CASSYYRTGEFNQPQHF
D: .; length: 13; J: TRBJ2-5; size: few; V: TRBV24-1; DNA: TGTGCCACCAGTGGTCAGGGTCGAGAGACCCAGTACTTC; CDR3: CATSGQGRETQYF
D: .; length: 15; J: TRBJ1-2; size: .; V: TRBV9; DNA: TGTGCCAGCAGCGCCGCAGGGGATATCATCTATGGCTACACCTTC; CDR3: CASSAAGDIIYGYTF
D: TRBD1; length: 16; J: TRBJ2-1; size: .; V: TRBV5-1; DNA: TGCGCCAGCAGGTTAACAGGGGGCGCCTGGAACAGTGAGCAGTTCTTC; CDR3: CASRLTGGAWNSEQFF
D: .; length: 16; J: TRBJ1-5; size: .; V: TRBV20-1; DNA: TGCAGTGCCGGCGTTGGGGGGACGTATAGCAATCAGCCCCAGCATTTT; CDR3: CSAGVGGTYSNQPQHF
D: TRBD2; length: 15; J: TRBJ2-3; size: .; V: TRBV11-2; DNA: TGTGCCAGCAGCTACGAGTTAGCGGGGTTAGATACGCAGTATTTT; CDR3: CASSYELAGLDTQYF
D: .; length: 16; J: TRBJ2-3; size: .; V: TRBV7-9; DNA: TGTGCCAGCAGCTTCTATGGGCAGGCGAACACAGACACGCAGTATTTT; CDR3: CASSFYGQANTDTQYF
D: .; length: 15; J: TRBJ2-3; size: .; V: TRBV28; DNA: TGTGCCAGCAGTTTTAAGGTGGAGGGCACAGATACGCAGTATTTT; CDR3: CASSFKVEGTDTQYF
D: TRBD1; length: 13; J: TRBJ2-1; size: few; V: TRBV29-1; DNA: TGCAGCGTGGGACAGGGGGCGGGTAATGAGCAGTTCTTC; CDR3: CSVGQGAGNEQFF
D: TRBD1; length: 15; J: TRBJ2-4; size: few; V: TRBV6-6; DNA: TGTGCCAGCAGTACCCCGGACAGGGCCGAAAACATTCAGTACTTC; CDR3: CASSTPDRAENIQYF
D: TRBD2; length: 16; J: TRBJ2-5; size: few; V: TRBV6-5; DNA: TGTGCCAGCAGTTCCCTAGCGGCTGGGCTCCAAGAGACCCAGTACTTC; CDR3: CASSSLAAGLQETQYF
D: .; length: 13; J: TRBJ2-7; size: few; V: TRBV29-1; DNA: TGCAGCGTTGAATTCCGGGTTCCTGGGGAGCAGTACTTC; CDR3: CSVEFRVPGEQYF
D: .; length: 15; J: TRBJ2-6; size: once; V: TRBV11-1; DNA: TGTGCCAGCGAGGACGGGCGATCTGGGGCCAACGTCCTGACTTTC; CDR3: CASEDGRSGANVLTF
D: .; length: 15; J: TRBJ1-5; size: few; V: TRBV7-2; DNA: TGTGCCAGCAGCCGTGCTCAGGGTCGCAATCAGCCCCAGCATTTT; CDR3: CASSRAQGRNQPQHF
D: TRBD1; length: 14; J: TRBJ2-7; size: few; V: TRBV6-1; DNA: TGTGCCAGCTCCGGACAGGGGACCTCCTACGAGCAGTACTTC; CDR3: CASSGQGTSYEQYF
D: .; length: 14; J: TRBJ2-7; size: .; V: TRBV6-5; DNA: TGTGCCAGCAGTTCATACGGACTTAAGGACGAGCAGTACTTC; CDR3: CASSSYGLKDEQYF
D: .; length: 14; J: TRBJ2-7; size: .; V: TRBV27; DNA: TGTGCCAGCAGTTGGGGATCGGGGGCCTACGAGCAGTACTTC; CDR3: CASSWGSGAYEQYF
D: .; length: 15; J: TRBJ2-3; size: .; V: TRBV27; DNA: TGTGCCAGCAGTCCGCTATTGGAGGGGGTTGATACGCAGTATTTT; CDR3: CASSPLLEGVDTQYF
D: TRBD1; length: 15; J: TRBJ1-2; size: .; V: TRBV12-3/TRBV12-4; DNA: TGTGCCAGCAGCATCGGGACAGGGAGAGGGTATGGCTACACCTTC; CDR3: CASSIGTGRGYGYTF
D: TRBD2; length: 15; J: TRBJ2-3; size: .; V: TRBV6-5; DNA: TGTGCCAGCAGTTCGACTAGCGGGAGGGAAGATACGCAGTATTTT; CDR3: CASSSTSGREDTQYF